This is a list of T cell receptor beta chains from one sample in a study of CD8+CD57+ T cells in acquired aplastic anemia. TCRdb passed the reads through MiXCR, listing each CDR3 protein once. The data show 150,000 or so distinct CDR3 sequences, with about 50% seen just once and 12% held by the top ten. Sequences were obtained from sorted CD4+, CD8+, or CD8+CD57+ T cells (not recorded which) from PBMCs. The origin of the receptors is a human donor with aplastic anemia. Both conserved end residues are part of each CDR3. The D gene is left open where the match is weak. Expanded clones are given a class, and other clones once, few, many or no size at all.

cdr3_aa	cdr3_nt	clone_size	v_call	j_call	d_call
CATSDSGTGAYEQYF	TGTGCCACCAGTGATTCCGGGACAGGGGCCTACGAGCAGTACTTC	many	TRBV24-1	TRBJ2-7	TRBD1
CASSDNARRGNTDTQYF	TGTGCCAGCAGTGATAATGCTAGGCGGGGGAACACAGATACGCAGTATTTT	NA	TRBV2	TRBJ2-3	TRBD2
CATSSFDSRYNQPQHF	TGTGCCACCAGTAGCTTCGACAGCAGATACAATCAGCCCCAGCATTTT	few	TRBV24-1	TRBJ1-5	NA
CATSLAGDRNEQFF	TGTGCCACCAGTCTAGCGGGAGATCGTAATGAGCAGTTCTTC	NA	TRBV24-1	TRBJ2-1	TRBD2
CASSYGLAGNTGELFF	TGTGCCAGCAGTTACGGACTAGCGGGAAACACCGGGGAGCTGTTTTTT	NA	TRBV6-5	TRBJ2-2	TRBD2
CASSLGVAPHEQFF	TGTGCCAGCAGCTTAGGGGTAGCTCCCCATGAGCAGTTCTTC	NA	TRBV7-6	TRBJ2-1	NA
CASSDTGGYNEQFF	TGCGCCAGCAGTGATACAGGGGGCTACAATGAGCAGTTCTTC	many	TRBV10-2	TRBJ2-1	TRBD1
CAISDRSGDTEAFF	TGTGCCATCAGCGACAGAAGTGGGGACACTGAAGCTTTCTTT	few	TRBV10-3	TRBJ1-1	NA
CASSRTSGGAGHNEQFF	TGTGCCAGCAGTCGGACTAGCGGGGGGGCCGGTCACAATGAGCAGTTCTTC	few	TRBV11-1	TRBJ2-1	TRBD2
CASSGLGRVEETQYF	TGTGCCAGCTCTGGGCTGGGACGGGTGGAGGAGACCCAGTACTTC	NA	TRBV2	TRBJ2-5	NA
CASSVLGISNQPQHF	TGTGCCAGCAGTGTACTAGGAATCAGCAATCAGCCCCAGCATTTT	NA	TRBV2	TRBJ1-5	NA
CASSLSGTGWETQYF	TGTGCCAGCAGTCTCTCCGGGACAGGGTGGGAGACCCAGTACTTC	many	TRBV6-1	TRBJ2-5	TRBD1
CSARAGGNYGYTF	TGCAGTGCTAGAGCAGGGGGCAACTATGGCTACACCTTC	NA	TRBV20-1	TRBJ1-2	TRBD1
CASSQDLSGPYEQYF	TGCGCCAGCAGCCAAGATCTGAGCGGCCCCTACGAGCAGTACTTC	many	TRBV4-1	TRBJ2-7	NA
CASSSYTEAFF	TGTGCCAGCAGCTCTTACACTGAAGCTTTCTTT	NA	TRBV7-9	TRBJ1-1	NA
CSVEAMSYYGYTF	TGCAGCGTTGAAGCTATGTCCTATTATGGCTACACCTTC	few	TRBV29-1	TRBJ1-2	NA